The rows below give T cell receptor beta chains drawn from one sample of a study of blood T cells in healthy people across ages. TCRdb reanalysed the 5' RACE reads using MiXCR and keeps one entry per CDR3 protein. The data hold fewer than 900,000 distinct CDR3 sequences, with roughly two fifths observed a single time. Sample: blood. The receptors originated from an older woman in good health. The CDR3 runs from the conserved cysteine through the conserved F or W. D genes are given only for firm matches. Some rows mark clone size as missing; the rest say once, few, many or name a class of expanded clone.

>TRBV11-3|.|TRBJ1-3|.
TGTGCCAGCAGCTTTGGGACGGACTCTGGAAACACCATATATTTT
CASSFGTDSGNTIYF
>TRBV15|.|TRBJ1-3|TRBD1
TGTGCCACCAGCAGAGATGTAGCCCAGGGGGATAACACCATATATTTT
CATSRDVAQGDNTIYF
>TRBV6-6|.|TRBJ2-3|TRBD2
TGTGCCAGCAGTTCGGAGTCCAGCGGGAGCGGCACAGATACGCAGTATTTT
CASSSESSGSGTDTQYF
>TRBV7-6|.|TRBJ2-5|.
TGTGTCAGCACCCAGGTGGAAGGGAAAGAGACCCAGTACTTC
CVSTQVEGKETQYF
>TRBV5-5|.|TRBJ2-5|TRBD2
TGTGCCAGCAGCTTGTCTGCGGGAGGTGGTCAAGAGACCCAGTACTTC
CASSLSAGGGQETQYF
>TRBV7-2|few|TRBJ2-7|TRBD2
TGTGCCAGCAGCTTTCCTAGCGGGATTTCCTACGAGCAGTACTTC
CASSFPSGISYEQYF
>TRBV20-1|.|TRBJ2-4|TRBD2
TGCAGTGCTAGAGACGGGGGGGTCACCAAAAACATTCAGTACTTC
CSARDGGVTKNIQYF
>TRBV12-5|.|TRBJ2-5|TRBD2
TGTGCTAGTGGTTTGATCCAAGCGGGGGGGCGGGACAATGAGCAGTACTTC
CASGLIQAGGRDNEQYF
>TRBV19|once|TRBJ2-3|.
TGTGCCAGTAGTACCTCCCGGTTTGACCAGTATTTT
CASSTSRFDQYF
>TRBV12-3/TRBV12-4|many|TRBJ2-1|.
TGTGCCAGCAGTGTCCGGACGCCCAACTACAATGAGCAGTTCTTC
CASSVRTPNYNEQFF
>TRBV19|.|TRBJ1-4|.
TGTGCCAGTAGTTACAGGGATTTTCGGGAAAAACTGTTTTTT
CASSYRDFREKLFF
>TRBV5-1|many|TRBJ2-3|.
TGCGCCAGCAGCCGGGACCTTCTCACAGATACGCAGTATTTT
CASSRDLLTDTQYF
>TRBV12-3/TRBV12-4|.|TRBJ2-7|TRBD2
TGTGCCACCAGGGTTGGCGGGGGGGTGGACGAGCAGTACTTC
CATRVGGGVDEQYF
>TRBV29-1|.|TRBJ2-1|.
TGCAGCGTTGAAGATGGGGGAAATGAGCAGTTCTTC
CSVEDGGNEQFF
>TRBV6-2/TRBV6-3|many|TRBJ2-1|TRBD2
TGTGCCAGCGGGCGGGAGGGCCTTTTTTACAATGAGCAGTTCTTC
CASGREGLFYNEQFF
>TRBV7-9|few|TRBJ2-3|TRBD1
TGTGCCAGCAGCTTAGGTGCCAGGGGGCAAACCACAGATACGCAGTATTTT
CASSLGARGQTTDTQYF
>TRBV7-6|once|TRBJ2-7|.
TGTGCCTGCAGCTTAGCCTCCTACAATGAGCAGTACTTC
CACSLASYNEQYF
>TRBV2|.|TRBJ2-7|TRBD2
TGTGCCAGCAGGAAAAGCGGACTAGCGGGGAGTTACGAGCAGTACTTC
CASRKSGLAGSYEQYF
>TRBV20-1|.|TRBJ2-3|TRBD2
TGCAGTGCTAGGCTAGCGGGAGGGGCTAGCACAGATACGCAGTATTTT
CSARLAGGASTDTQYF
>TRBV6-5|.|TRBJ1-1|TRBD1
TGTGCCAGCAGCGACAGGGGGGTCACTGAAGCTTTCTTT
CASSDRGVTEAFF
>TRBV5-1|many|TRBJ1-2|.
TGCGCCAGCAGCTTGGACAGAACCTATGGCTACACCTTC
CASSLDRTYGYTF
>TRBV3-1|.|TRBJ2-1|.
TGTGCCAGCAGCCAATCCGGGACTCACAATGAGCAGTTCTTC
CASSQSGTHNEQFF
>TRBV20-1|.|TRBJ2-7|TRBD2
TGCAGTGCTAGACTAGCGGGGGACCCGGGGTGGGAGCAGTACTTC
CSARLAGDPGWEQYF
>TRBV29-1|.|TRBJ1-2|.
TGCAGCGTGATCGACAGTTCCCGTATCTATGGCTACACCTTC
CSVIDSSRIYGYTF
>TRBV12-3/TRBV12-4|few|TRBJ1-1|.
TGTGCCAGCAGCCCAGAACCGAGGGCTGACGCTTTCTTT
CASSPEPRADAFF
>TRBV5-6|.|TRBJ1-2|.
TGTGCCAGCAGCTTGACTGTAGGGGCCCCATATGATGGCTACACCTTC
CASSLTVGAPYDGYTF
>TRBV12-3/TRBV12-4|.|TRBJ1-2|.
TGTGCCAGCAGCGACACCCCGGGTCCGCGGGGCTTCACCTTC
CASSDTPGPRGFTF
>TRBV28|few|TRBJ2-5|.
TGTGCCAGCGGACAGCACAATGAGCAGTACTTC
CASGQHNEQYF
>TRBV12-3/TRBV12-4|few|TRBJ2-4|.
TGTGCCAGCAGCCCTCCCGAGGGGGGCAAAAACATTCAGTACTTC
CASSPPEGGKNIQYF
>TRBV3-1|.|TRBJ2-1|.
TGTGCCAGCACGTGGGGGGCGGAGCAGTTCTTC
CASTWGAEQFF
>TRBV16|once|TRBJ1-2|TRBD1
TGTGCCAGCAGCCAATCTGTGACAGGGGGCGGCTATGGCTACACCTTC
CASSQSVTGGGYGYTF
>TRBV3-1|few|TRBJ2-3|TRBD2
TGTGCCAGCAGCCTCAAAGCGGGAGCGTTCACAGATACGCAGTATTTT
CASSLKAGAFTDTQYF
>TRBV6-6|once|TRBJ2-2|.
TGTGCCAGCAGAACGGGGGACACCGGGGAGCTGTTTTTT
CASRTGDTGELFF
>TRBV28|few|TRBJ2-2|.
TGTGCCAGCAGTTTAGGAGGAGAACCCGGGGAGCTGTTTTTT
CASSLGGEPGELFF
>TRBV7-2|few|TRBJ2-1|.
TGTGCCGTAAGGAGGGGGGTAAACAATGAGCAGTTCTTC
CAVRRGVNNEQFF
>TRBV20-1|.|TRBJ2-3|.
TGCAGCATACTGGAGTTGGGAGATACGCAGTATTTT
CSILELGDTQYF
>TRBV20-1|few|TRBJ1-2|TRBD1
TGCAGTGAGCACCGGGACAGGGGTTTCACGGGGGACTATGGCTACACCTTC
CSEHRDRGFTGDYGYTF
>TRBV7-2|.|TRBJ2-7|.
TGTGCCAGCAGCTCCGACAGAAAGTACGAGCAGTACTTC
CASSSDRKYEQYF
>TRBV11-3|few|TRBJ2-2|.
TGTGCCAGCAGCTTCCAGGGGCAGGCTTCCGGGGAGCTGTTTTTT
CASSFQGQASGELFF
>TRBV7-2|once|TRBJ1-2|.
TGTGCCAGCACCCCTCAGGCCCAGGGATATGGCTACACCTTC
CASTPQAQGYGYTF
>TRBV27|.|TRBJ1-2|TRBD1
TGTGCCAGCAGTTTATCGGGGACAGGGATTGGCTACACCTTC
CASSLSGTGIGYTF
>TRBV20-1|.|TRBJ2-1|TRBD2
TGCAGTGCCCCCCGGGACTACGACAATGAGCAGTTCTTC
CSAPRDYDNEQFF
>TRBV6-2/TRBV6-3|few|TRBJ1-5|TRBD1
TGTGCCAGCTTGGACAGGGGCGACGGGCCCCAGCATTTT
CASLDRGDGPQHF
>TRBV18|many|TRBJ2-7|.
TGTGCCAGCTCACCACGACAGAACTACGAGCAGTACTTC
CASSPRQNYEQYF
>TRBV15|.|TRBJ1-4|TRBD1
TGTGCCACCAGCAGAGATCGCCGGGACAGCGATGAAAAACTGTTTTTT
CATSRDRRDSDEKLFF
>TRBV14|.|TRBJ1-6|.
TGTGCCAGCAGCCAAGGGGGCCGTAATTCACCCCTCCACTTT
CASSQGGRNSPLHF
>TRBV12-3/TRBV12-4|few|TRBJ2-1|.
TGTGCCAGCAGTCATGACCGCTCCGGCACTGGGCAGTTCTTC
CASSHDRSGTGQFF
>TRBV10-3|.|TRBJ2-4|TRBD2
TGTGCCGCTAAAGAAGCGGGAGACAAAAACATTCAGTACTTC
CAAKEAGDKNIQYF
>TRBV18|.|TRBJ2-7|TRBD1
TGTGCCAGCTCACCACCCGCGACAGGGGCCTACGAGCAGTACTTC
CASSPPATGAYEQYF
>TRBV3-1|.|TRBJ2-1|TRBD2
TGTGCCAGCAGTCCCCTGGGCGGGAGCGTGGAGACCCAGTTCTTC
CASSPLGGSVETQFF
>TRBV11-2|.|TRBJ2-7|.
TGTGCCAGCAGCCGGCAGCCCTGGGAGCAGTACTTC
CASSRQPWEQYF
>TRBV10-3|.|TRBJ2-2|.
TGTGCCATCACCGGCACAGACACCGGGGAGCTGTTTTTT
CAITGTDTGELFF
>TRBV5-1|few|TRBJ2-3|TRBD2
TGCGCCAGCAGCTCGCGGACTAGTTCAGATACGCAGTATTTT
CASSSRTSSDTQYF
>TRBV12-3/TRBV12-4|.|TRBJ1-5|.
TGTGCCAGCAGTTTAAGGGGGATGGGTCGACAGCCCCAGCATTTT
CASSLRGMGRQPQHF
>TRBV7-3|.|TRBJ2-1|.
TGTGCCAGCAGCCCCTCAGGAGTGAATGAGCAGTTCTTC
CASSPSGVNEQFF
>TRBV7-3|.|TRBJ1-2|.
TGTGCCAGCAGCACGGCCGGGAAGAACTATGGCTACACCTTC
CASSTAGKNYGYTF
>TRBV7-8|few|TRBJ1-5|.
TGTGCCAGCAGCTTAGGGCAGGGGAGTCAGCCCCAGCATTTT
CASSLGQGSQPQHF
>TRBV11-2|.|TRBJ2-5|.
TGTGCCAGCAGCTTAGGCCTTGCGAGCAGGGGGACCCAGTACTTC
CASSLGLASRGTQYF
>TRBV4-3|many|TRBJ2-1|.
TGCGCCAGCAGCCAAGATTCCAGGGTGGATGAGCAGTTCTTC
CASSQDSRVDEQFF
>TRBV4-1|few|TRBJ2-7|.
TGCGCCAGCAGCCAAGACCAGGTTCCGGTGGCACGGAAGTACTTC
CASSQDQVPVARKYF